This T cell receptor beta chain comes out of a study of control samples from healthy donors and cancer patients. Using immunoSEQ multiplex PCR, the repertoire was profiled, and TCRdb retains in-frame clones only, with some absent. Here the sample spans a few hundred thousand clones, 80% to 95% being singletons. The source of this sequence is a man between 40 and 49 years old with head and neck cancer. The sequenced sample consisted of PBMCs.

CDR3: CASSRGGATNEKLFF. The CDR3 nucleotides read TGTGCCAGTAGTAGAGGAGGAGCAACTAATGAAAAACTGTTTTTT. V usage is TRBV19 and J usage is TRBJ1-4; unclear D gene. Deletions cut 4 bases from V and 0 bases from J, with 9 bases between. The CDR3 runs 15 residues. In germline, CDR1 is LNHDA, CDR2 SQIVND (reference sequence).